The clone carrying this T cell receptor beta chain was seen a few times. The data are from a study of molecular identifiers for immune sequencing clone quantification. In TCRdb, the PCR reads were re-called with MiXCR into one record per CDR3 protein. Of around 300,000 distinct CDR3 sequences listed, roughly 24% are singletons. Sequenced sample: naive CD8+ T cells from blood, with Jurkat cell RNA spiked in. Subset given: FACS-sorted CD8+CD4-CCR7+CD45RA+ naive T cells. This TCR was sampled from a human donor in good health. Some libraries in this study had Jurkat cell RNA spiked in.

The CDR3 DNA reads TGTGCCAGCAGTTTTATCCCCACAAATTTAGCTTTCTTT. Translation gives CASSFIPTNLAFF. This chain uses TRBV27 with TRBJ1-1, with D hard to call. CDR1 is MNHEY, CDR2 SMNVEV, per germline (reference sequence). The V end was cut by 3 bases, the J end by 10 bases, with 15 bases between. CDR3 length: 13 amino acids.